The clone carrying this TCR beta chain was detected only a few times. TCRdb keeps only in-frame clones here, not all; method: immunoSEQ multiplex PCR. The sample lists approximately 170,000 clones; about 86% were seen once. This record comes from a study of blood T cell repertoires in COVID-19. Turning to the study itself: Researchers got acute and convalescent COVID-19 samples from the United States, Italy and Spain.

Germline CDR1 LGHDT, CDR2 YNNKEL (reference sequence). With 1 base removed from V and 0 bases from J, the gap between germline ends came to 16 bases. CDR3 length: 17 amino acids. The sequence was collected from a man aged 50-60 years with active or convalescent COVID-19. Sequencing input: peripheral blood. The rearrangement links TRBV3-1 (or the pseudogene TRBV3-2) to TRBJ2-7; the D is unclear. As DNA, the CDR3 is TGTGCCAGCAGCCAAGTCATCGAGGCATCGAGCTCCTACGAGCAGTACTTC. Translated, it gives CASSQVIEASSSYEQYF.